The clone carrying this T cell receptor (beta chain) was recorded once. Its antigen is unidentified. The data are from a study of T cells in localized non-small cell lung cancer. Notes on the study in general: Blood T cell density predicted longer survival; adjacent-lung clonality, shorter. Appearances in adjacent lung were noted for a median about 60 of the top 100 tumor clones.

Germline CDR1 and CDR2: MGHDK and SYGVNS. The CDR3 has 15 residues. With 6 bases clipped from V and 7 bases from J, the junction kept 8 bases outside the gene matches. The assay was immunoSEQ multiplex PCR, and TCRdb's table has in-frame clones only and misses some. Among approximately 9,000 clones listed, about 91% were seen once. This TCR was sampled from a woman aged 40-69 years with stage I squamous cell lung carcinoma. The specimen was peripheral blood, collected before any cancer treatment. V is TRBV25-1 and J is TRBJ1-4, with 10 nucleotides matching TRBD1. This chain's CDR3 is CASSKTGTGVEKLFF. The CDR3 DNA reads as TGTGCCAGCAGCAAGACCGGGACAGGGGTTGAAAAACTGTTTTTT.